The source of this T cell receptor beta chain is a study of monozygotic twins with inflammatory bowel disease. Study results and limitations: T cell subtypes were not distinguishable in this analysis.

With regard to this clonotype: What it binds is not known.

Per donor, roughly 2.5 ml of blood was collected and frozen. TCRalpha and TCRbeta cDNA underwent two nested PCRs of about 15 and 9 cycles. For each CDR3 protein, TCRdb gives one entry from its re-call of the 5' RACE reads, without DNA. Here the sample table reports more than 120,000 distinct CDR3 sequences. Germline values: CDR1 SGHRS, CDR2 YFSETQ. The CDR3 loop spans 18 amino acids. The rearrangement links TRBV5-1 to TRBJ2-1; TCRdb returns TRBD1, unconfirmable since there is no DNA. The receptor was derived from a human donor with ulcerative colitis or Crohn's disease, or a healthy co-twin of an affected twin (not recorded which). Sample: blood. CDR3 amino acids: CASSLVGQGASSYNEQFF.